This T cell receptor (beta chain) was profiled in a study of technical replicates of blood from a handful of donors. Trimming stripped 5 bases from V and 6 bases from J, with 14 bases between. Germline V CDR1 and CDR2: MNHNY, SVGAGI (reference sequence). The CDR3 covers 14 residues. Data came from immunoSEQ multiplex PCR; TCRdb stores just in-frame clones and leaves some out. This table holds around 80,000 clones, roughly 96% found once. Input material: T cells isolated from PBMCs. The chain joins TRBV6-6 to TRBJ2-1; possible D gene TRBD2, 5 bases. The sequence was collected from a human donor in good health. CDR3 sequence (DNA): TGTGCCAGCAGTCTAAACGGAGGTCTCAATGAGCAGTTCTTC. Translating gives CASSLNGGLNEQFF.